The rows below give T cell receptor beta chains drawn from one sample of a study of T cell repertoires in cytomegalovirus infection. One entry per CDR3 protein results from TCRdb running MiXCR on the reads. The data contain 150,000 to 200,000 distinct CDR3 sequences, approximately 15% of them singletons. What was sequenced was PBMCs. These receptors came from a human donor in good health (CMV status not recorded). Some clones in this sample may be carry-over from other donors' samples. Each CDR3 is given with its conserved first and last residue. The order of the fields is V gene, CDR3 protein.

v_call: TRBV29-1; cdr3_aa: CSVRGSRNEQFF
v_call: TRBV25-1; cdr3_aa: CATTGIDSANTGELFF
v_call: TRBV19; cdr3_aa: CASSTTGANTEAFF
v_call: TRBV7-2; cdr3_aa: CASRSASGGGYTF
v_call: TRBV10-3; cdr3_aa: CAISDTGIAGGQETQYF
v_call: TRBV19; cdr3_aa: CASSSPPGAIYNEQFF
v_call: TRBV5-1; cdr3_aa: CASRGAGGPNTEAFF
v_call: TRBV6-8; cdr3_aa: CASSYSQPNSNQPQHF
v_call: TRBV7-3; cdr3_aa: CASSPGPETYTGELFF
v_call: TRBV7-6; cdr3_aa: CASSLGTGTNNSPLHF
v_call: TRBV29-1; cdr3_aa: CSAAPRQNTGELFF
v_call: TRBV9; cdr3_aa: CASSAGETAGVSGNTIYF
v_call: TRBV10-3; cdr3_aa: CAISDRANEQYF
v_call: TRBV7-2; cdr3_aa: CASSAPERGVYNEQFF
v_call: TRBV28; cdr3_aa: CASRTGGSSSYEQYF
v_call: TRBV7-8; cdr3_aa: CASSPIGPRVSPDNEQFF
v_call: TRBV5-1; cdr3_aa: CASSLAGGEGNIQYF
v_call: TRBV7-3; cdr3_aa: CASSSQGGSYNEQFF
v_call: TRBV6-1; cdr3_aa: CASSASEEGGQPQHF
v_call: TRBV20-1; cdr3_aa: CSARDSGTEYQPQHF
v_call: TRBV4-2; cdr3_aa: CASSPVLNRDTEAFF
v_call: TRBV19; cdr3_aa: CASRSSGTVLWNEQFF
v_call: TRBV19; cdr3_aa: CASSMLEWAHTEAFF
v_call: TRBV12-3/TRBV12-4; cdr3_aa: CASFGGPGTDTQYF
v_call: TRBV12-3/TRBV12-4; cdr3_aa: CASSSDREQNTEAFF
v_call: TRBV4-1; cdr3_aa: CASSQPGTQETQYF
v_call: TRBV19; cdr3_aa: CASSASAGELFF
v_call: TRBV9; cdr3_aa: CASSVWGGSFNEQFF
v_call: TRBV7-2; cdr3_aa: CASSLRQGNTGELFF
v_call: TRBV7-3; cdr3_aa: CASSHTGAANTEAFF
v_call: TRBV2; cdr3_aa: CASSEYGGRLGHNTEAFF
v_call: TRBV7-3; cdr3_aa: CASSSFQGSGELFF
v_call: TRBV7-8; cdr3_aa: CASSLFSQELDGYTF
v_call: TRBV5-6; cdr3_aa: CASSLTGRYEQYF
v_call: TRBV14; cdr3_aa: CASSHLSGSEYEQYF
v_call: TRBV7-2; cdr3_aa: CASSLVWAGYTF
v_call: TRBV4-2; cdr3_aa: CASSQDPQGFGAGANVLTF
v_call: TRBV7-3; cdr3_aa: CPSSPRSYNEQFF
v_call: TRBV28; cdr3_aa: CASSRTSGVYEQYF
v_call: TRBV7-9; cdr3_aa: CASSSLSGPKKKTQYF
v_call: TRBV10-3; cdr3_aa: CAISESSGGHQETQYF
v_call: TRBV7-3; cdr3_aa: CASSLTNEKLFF
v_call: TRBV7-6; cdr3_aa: CASSLAPSNQPQHF
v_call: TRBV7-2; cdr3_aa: CASSLDPGNGYTF
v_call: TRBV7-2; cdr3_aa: CASSWAGTRGAVGNQPQHF
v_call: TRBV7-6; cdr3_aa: CASSLYQAGGQETQYF
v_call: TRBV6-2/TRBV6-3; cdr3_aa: CASSYLKPGLLSDTIYF
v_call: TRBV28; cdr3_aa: CASRASGRTIYEQYF
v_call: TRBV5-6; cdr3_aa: CASSLGQGSNEQFF
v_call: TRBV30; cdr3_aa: CAWSVEETQYF
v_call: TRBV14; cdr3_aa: CASSQDGRLSGNTIYF
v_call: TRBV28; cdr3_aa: CASSRARGLTF
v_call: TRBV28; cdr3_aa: CASSLTGVSQPQHF
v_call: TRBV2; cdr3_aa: CASTPGATNSPLHF
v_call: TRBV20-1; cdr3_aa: CSARGGAAYEQYF
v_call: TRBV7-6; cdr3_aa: CASSLEEGVYEQYF
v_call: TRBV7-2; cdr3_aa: CASSLAGAGAPTDTQYF